This T cell receptor (beta chain) was identified in a study of blood T cells in healthy people across ages. Study-level findings and limits: The donors' CMV status was not determined, possibly confounding changes in expanded clonotypes.

The authors ran a second PCR of roughly 7 to 11 cycles using a sample-barcoded 5' primer and a J-beta primer mix. TCRdb recomputed calls from the 5' RACE reads with MiXCR, one row per CDR3 protein. Here the sample spans around 990,000 distinct CDR3 sequences, less than 45% being singletons. The germline V and J ends were trimmed by 4 bases and 4 bases, with 13 bases remaining between them. Germline lookup yields CDR1 SGHAT and CDR2 FQNNGV. The CDR3 contains 14 residues. Extractions gave at least 5.5 micrograms of total RNA per sample. Turning to this clonotype: Its cognate antigen is unknown.

This sequence was found in a man between 18 and 35 years old in good health. The genes are TRBV11-2 and TRBJ1-2; D unclear. Sequencing was done on a sample of blood. The chain's CDR3 is CASSSLKFSYGYTF. In DNA, the CDR3 is TGTGCCAGCAGCTCCCTGAAGTTCAGCTATGGCTACACCTTC.